This TCR beta chain was profiled in a study of CD8+CD57+ T cells in acquired aplastic anemia. General study findings and limits: In common between the patients and the controls were approximately 30 CD8+ CDR3 sequences.

Comment on this clonotype: The antigen is not known.

There are 14 residues in the CDR3. Germline V CDR1 and CDR2: MDHEN, SYDVKM. Trimming left V 3 bases short and J 8 bases short, with 15 bases between. Sequencing was done on patients that had shown CD8+CD57+ cell expansion by flow cytometry. TCR beta VDJ combinations and CDR3 sequences were profiled from genomic DNA. TCRdb re-called the reads with MiXCR, one entry per CDR3 protein. The table has 180,000 or so distinct CDR3 sequences, around half seen once; the top ten hold 1.1%. The gene calls are TRBV28 and TRBJ2-3; D gene ambiguous. The sample was sorted CD4+, CD8+, or CD8+CD57+ T cells (not recorded which) from PBMCs. The sequence came from a human donor with aplastic anemia. The CDR3 DNA reads as TGTGCCAGCAGTTTGGGATCCCCGACAACTACGCAGTATTTT. Amino acids: CASSLGSPTTTQYF.